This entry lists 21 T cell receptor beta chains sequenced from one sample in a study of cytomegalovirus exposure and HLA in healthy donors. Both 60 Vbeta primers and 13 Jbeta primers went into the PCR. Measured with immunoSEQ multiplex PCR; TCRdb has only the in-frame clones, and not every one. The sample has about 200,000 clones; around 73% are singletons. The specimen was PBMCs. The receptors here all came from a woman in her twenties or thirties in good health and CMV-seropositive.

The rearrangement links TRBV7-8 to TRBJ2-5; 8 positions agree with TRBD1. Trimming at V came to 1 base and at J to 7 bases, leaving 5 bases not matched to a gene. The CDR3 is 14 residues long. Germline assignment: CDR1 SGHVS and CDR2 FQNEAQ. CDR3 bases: TGTGCCAGCAGCTTAGTGACAGGGGAGGTGACCCAGTACTTC. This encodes CASSLVTGEVTQYF.

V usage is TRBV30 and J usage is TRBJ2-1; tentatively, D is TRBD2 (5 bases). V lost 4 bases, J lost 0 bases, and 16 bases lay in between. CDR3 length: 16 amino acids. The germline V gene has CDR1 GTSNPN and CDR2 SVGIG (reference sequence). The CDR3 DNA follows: TGTGCCTGGACCGATTGGGCGGGCCACTCCTACAATGAGCAGTTCTTC. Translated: CAWTDWAGHSYNEQFF.

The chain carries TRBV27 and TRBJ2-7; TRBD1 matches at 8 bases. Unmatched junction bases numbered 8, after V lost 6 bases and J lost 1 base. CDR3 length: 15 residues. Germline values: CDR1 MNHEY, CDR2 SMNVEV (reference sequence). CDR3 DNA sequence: TGTGCCAGCAGGCGACAGGGGTTTATTTCCTACGAGCAGTACTTC. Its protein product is CASRRQGFISYEQYF.

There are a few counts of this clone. The chain's CDR3 is CASSGQGQYTQYF. In DNA, the CDR3 is TGTGCCAGCAGCGGACAGGGACAGTATACGCAGTATTTT. This chain links TRBV7-3 with TRBJ2-3; 8 nucleotides align to TRBD1. Germline V gives CDR1 SGHTA, CDR2 FQGTGA. V dropped 5 bases and J dropped 7; count of bases not matched to a gene: 5. This CDR3 has 13 amino acids.

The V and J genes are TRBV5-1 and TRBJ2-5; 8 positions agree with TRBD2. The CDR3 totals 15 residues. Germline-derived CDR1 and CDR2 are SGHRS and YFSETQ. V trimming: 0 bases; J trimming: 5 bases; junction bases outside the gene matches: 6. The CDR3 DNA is TGCGCCAGCAGCTTGGTCAGGGCGGGAGGCGAGACCCAGTACTTC. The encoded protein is CASSLVRAGGETQYF.

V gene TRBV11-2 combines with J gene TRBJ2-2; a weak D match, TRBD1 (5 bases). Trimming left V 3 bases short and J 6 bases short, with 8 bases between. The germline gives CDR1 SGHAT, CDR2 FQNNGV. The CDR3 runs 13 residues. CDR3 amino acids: CASSFQGAGELFF. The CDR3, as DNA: TGTGCCAGCAGCTTTCAGGGTGCCGGGGAGCTGTTTTTT.

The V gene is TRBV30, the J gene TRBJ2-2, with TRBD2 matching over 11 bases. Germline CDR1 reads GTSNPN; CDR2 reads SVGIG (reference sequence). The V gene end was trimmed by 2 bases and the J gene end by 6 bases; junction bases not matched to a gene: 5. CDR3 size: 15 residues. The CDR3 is CAWSSLAGVSGELFF. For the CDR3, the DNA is TGTGCCTGGAGTTCACTAGCGGGAGTATCCGGGGAGCTGTTTTTT. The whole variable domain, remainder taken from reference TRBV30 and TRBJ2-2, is SQTIHQWPATLVQPVGSPLSLECTVEGTSNPNLYWYRQAAGRGLQLLFYSVGIGQISSEVPQNLSASRPQDRQFILSSKKLLLSDSGFYLCAWSSLAGVSGELFFGEGSRLTVL.

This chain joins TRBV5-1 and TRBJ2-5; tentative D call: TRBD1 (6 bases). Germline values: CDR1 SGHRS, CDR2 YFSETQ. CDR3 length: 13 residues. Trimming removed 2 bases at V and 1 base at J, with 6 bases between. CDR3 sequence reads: CASSLGGQETQYF. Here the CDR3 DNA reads TGCGCCAGCAGCTTAGGGGGCCAAGAGACCCAGTACTTC.

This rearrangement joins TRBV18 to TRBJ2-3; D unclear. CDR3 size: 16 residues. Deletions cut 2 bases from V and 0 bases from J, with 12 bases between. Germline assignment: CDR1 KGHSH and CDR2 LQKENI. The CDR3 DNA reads TGTGCCAGCTCACCAATTCGCCCAACTAGCACAGATACGCAGTATTTT. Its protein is CASSPIRPTSTDTQYF.

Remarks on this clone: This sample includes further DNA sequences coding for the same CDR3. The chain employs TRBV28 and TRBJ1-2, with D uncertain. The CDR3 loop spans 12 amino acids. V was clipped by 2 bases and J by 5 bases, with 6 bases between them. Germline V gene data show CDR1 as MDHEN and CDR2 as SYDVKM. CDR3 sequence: CASSLRSYGYTF. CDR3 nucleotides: TGTGCCAGCAGTTTACGGTCGTATGGCTACACCTTC.

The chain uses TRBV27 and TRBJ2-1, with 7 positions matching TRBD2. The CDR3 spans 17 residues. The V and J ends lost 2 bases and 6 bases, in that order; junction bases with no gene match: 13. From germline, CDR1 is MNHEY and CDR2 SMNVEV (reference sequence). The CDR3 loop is CASSLRVGGTLINEQFF. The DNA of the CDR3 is TGTGCCAGCAGTTTACGGGTCGGGGGGACGCTTATCAATGAGCAGTTCTTC.

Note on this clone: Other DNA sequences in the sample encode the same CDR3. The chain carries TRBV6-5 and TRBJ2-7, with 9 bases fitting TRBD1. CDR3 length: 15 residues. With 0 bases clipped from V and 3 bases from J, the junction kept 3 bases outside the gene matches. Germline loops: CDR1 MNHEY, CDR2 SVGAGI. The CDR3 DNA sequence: TGTGCCAGCAGTTACTCGGACAGGGGCAGCTACGAGCAGTACTTC. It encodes CASSYSDRGSYEQYF.

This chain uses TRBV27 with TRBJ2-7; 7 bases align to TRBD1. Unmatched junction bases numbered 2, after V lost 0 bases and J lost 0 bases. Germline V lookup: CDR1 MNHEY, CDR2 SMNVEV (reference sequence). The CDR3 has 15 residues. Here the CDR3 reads CASSLSTGISYEQYF. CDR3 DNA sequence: TGTGCCAGCAGTTTATCGACAGGGATCTCCTACGAGCAGTACTTC.

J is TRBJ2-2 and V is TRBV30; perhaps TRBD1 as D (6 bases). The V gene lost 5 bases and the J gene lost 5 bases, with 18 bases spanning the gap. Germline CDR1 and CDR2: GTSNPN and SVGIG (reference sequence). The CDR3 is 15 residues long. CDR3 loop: CAWGANRAWTGELFF. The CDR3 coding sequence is TGTGCCTGGGGGGCTAACAGGGCCTGGACCGGGGAGCTGTTTTTT.

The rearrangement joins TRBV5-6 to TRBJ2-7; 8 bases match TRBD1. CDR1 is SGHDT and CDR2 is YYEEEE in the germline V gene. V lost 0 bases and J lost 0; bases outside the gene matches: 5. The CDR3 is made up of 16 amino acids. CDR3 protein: CASSLVPTGGSYEQYF. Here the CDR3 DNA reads TGTGCCAGCAGCTTGGTCCCAACAGGGGGCTCCTACGAGCAGTACTTC.

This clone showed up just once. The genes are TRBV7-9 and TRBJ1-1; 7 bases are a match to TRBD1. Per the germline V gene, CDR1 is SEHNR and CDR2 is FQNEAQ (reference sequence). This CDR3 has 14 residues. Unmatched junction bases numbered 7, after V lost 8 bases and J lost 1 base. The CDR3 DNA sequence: TGTGCCAGCCAAGACAGGGCAGGGAACACTGAAGCTTTCTTT. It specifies CASQDRAGNTEAFF.

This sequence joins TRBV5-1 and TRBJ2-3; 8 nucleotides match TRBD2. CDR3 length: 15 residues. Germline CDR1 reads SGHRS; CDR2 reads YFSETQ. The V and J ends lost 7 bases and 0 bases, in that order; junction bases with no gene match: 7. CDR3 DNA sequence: TGCGCCAGCGGCCTGGCGGGGGGCAGCACAGATACGCAGTATTTT. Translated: CASGLAGGSTDTQYF.

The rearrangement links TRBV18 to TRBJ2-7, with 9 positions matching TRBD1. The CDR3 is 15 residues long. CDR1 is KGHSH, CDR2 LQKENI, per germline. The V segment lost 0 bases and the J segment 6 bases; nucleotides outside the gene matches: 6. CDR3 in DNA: TGTGCCAGCTCACCACCCCAGGACAGGGGTGGCGAGCAGTACTTC. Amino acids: CASSPPQDRGGEQYF. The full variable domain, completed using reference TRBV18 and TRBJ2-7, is NAGVMQNPRHLVRRRGQEARLRCSPMKGHSHVYWYRQLPEEGLKFMVYLQKENIIDESGMPKERFSAEFPKEGPSILRIQQVVRGDSAAYFCASSPPQDRGGEQYFGPGTRLTVT.

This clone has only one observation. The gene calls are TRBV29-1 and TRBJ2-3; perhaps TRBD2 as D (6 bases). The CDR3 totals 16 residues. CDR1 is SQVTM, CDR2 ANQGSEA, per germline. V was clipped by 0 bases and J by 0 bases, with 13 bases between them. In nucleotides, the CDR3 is TGCAGCGTTGAAGATCAATTAGCGGTTAGCACAGATACGCAGTATTTT. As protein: CSVEDQLAVSTDTQYF.

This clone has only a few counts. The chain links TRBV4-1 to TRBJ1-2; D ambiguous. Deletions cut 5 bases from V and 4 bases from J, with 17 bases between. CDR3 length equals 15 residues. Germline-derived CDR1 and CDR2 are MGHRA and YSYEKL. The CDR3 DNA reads TGCGCCAGCAGCTCCCGCGAGGGCCTGACCTATGGCTACACCTTC. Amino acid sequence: CASSSREGLTYGYTF.

As DNA, the CDR3 is TGTGCCAGCAGCAAGGGACAGGATGGCTACACCTTC. It encodes CASSKGQDGYTF. The V call is TRBV7-8, the J call TRBJ1-2, with 8 bases matching TRBD1. There are 12 residues in the CDR3. The V gene end was trimmed by 5 bases and the J gene end by 6 bases; junction bases not matched to a gene: 2. The V gene's germline CDR1 is SGHVS and CDR2 FQNEAQ.